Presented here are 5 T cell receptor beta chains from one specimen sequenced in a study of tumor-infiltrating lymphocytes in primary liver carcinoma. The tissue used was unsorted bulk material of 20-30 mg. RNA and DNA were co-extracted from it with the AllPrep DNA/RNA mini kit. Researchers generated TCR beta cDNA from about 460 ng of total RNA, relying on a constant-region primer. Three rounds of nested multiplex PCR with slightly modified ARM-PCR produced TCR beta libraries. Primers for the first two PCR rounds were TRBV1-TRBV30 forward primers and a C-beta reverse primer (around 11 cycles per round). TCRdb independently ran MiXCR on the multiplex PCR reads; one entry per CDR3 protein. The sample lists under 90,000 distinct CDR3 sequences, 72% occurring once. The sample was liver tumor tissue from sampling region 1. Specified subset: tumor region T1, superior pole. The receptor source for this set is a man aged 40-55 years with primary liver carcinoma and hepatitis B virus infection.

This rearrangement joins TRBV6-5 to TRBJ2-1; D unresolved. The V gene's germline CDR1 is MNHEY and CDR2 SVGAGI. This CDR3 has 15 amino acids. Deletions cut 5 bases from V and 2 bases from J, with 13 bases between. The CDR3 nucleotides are TGTGCCAGCAGTCCCGACTCTTACCCCTACAATGAGCAGTTCTTC. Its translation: CASSPDSYPYNEQFF.

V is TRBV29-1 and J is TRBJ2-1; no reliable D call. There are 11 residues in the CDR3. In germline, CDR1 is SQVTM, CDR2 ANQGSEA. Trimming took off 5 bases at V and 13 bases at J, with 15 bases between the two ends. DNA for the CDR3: TGCAGCGTTTACCAGGTCGGTGAACAGTTCTTC. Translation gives CSVYQVGEQFF.

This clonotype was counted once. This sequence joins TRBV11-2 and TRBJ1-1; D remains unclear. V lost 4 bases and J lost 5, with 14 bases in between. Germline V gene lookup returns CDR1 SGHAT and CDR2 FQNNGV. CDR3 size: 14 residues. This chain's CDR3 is CASSSPGANTEAFF. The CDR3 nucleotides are TGTGCCAGCAGCTCCCCGGGCGCCAATACTGAAGCTTTCTTT.

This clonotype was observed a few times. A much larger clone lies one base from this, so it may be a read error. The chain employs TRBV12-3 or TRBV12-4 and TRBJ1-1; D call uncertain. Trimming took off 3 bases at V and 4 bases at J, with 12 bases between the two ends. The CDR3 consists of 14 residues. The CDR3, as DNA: TGTGCCAGCAGTTTCTCCGGGGAGAGCACTGAAGCTTTCTTT. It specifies CASSFSGESTEAFF.

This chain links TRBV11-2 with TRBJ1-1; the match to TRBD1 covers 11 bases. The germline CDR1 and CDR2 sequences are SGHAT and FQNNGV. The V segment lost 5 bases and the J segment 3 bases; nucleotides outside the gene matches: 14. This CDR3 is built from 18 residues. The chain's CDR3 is CASSPGDRGAVSDTEAFF. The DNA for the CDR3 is TGTGCCAGCAGCCCGGGGGACAGGGGGGCGGTTAGCGACACTGAAGCTTTCTTT.